This is a list of T cell receptor beta chains from one sample in a study of PD-1 blockade in mismatch repair-deficient tumors. The table came from immunoSEQ multiplex PCR; TCRdb's copy has only in-frame clones and leaves some out. This sample has around 50,000 clones, with under 85% found just once. Here the sequenced sample was PBMCs, taken before pembrolizumab treatment. These receptors originate from an adult with mismatch repair-deficient cancer. Each CDR3 is given with its conserved first and last residue. A D gene is named only where the DNA matches it firmly. Clone size is stated in some rows and not others, as once, few, many or a class when expanded.

TRBV7-3	.	.	TRBJ1-1	CASSLNGARGTEAFF	TGTGCCAGCAGCTTAAACGGGGCCCGGGGGACTGAAGCTTTCTTT
TRBV27	.	.	TRBJ1-2	CASSGMRTEASYGYTF	TGTGCCAGCAGTGGAATGCGGACAGAAGCTTCCTATGGCTACACCTTC
TRBV7-9	once	.	TRBJ1-3	CASSPKQRLDNTIYF	TGTGCCAGCAGCCCTAAACAGAGACTGGACAACACCATATATTTT
TRBV5-1	.	.	TRBJ1-5	CASRLDSGNQPQHF	TGCGCCAGCAGGTTAGACTCGGGCAATCAGCCCCAGCATTTT
TRBV11-2	many	TRBD2	TRBJ2-3	CASSLSDSGSDTQYF	TGTGCCAGCAGCCTCTCAGATAGCGGGAGTGATACGCAGTATTTT
TRBV7-2	.	.	TRBJ2-2	CASRATQQITGELFF	TGTGCCAGCAGGGCGACTCAGCAGATTACCGGGGAGCTGTTTTTT
TRBV1	.	.	TRBJ1-5	CTSSQDRWDRGKPQHF	TGCACCAGCAGCCAAGACAGGTGGGACAGGGGAAAGCCCCAGCATTTT
TRBV6-5	.	.	TRBJ2-7	CASATAPYEQYF	TGTGCCAGCGCTACAGCCCCCTACGAGCAGTACTTC
TRBV7-9	.	TRBD2	TRBJ2-7	CASSLSSGTNYEQYF	TGTGCCAGCAGCTTAAGCTCCGGGACTAACTACGAGCAGTACTTC
TRBV4-3	.	.	TRBJ2-7	CASSLGQSYEQYF	TGCGCCAGCAGCCTAGGACAATCCTACGAGCAGTACTTC
TRBV4-1	once	.	TRBJ1-3	CASSQDPSSGNTIYF	TGCGCCAGCAGCCAAGATCCCTCCTCTGGAAACACCATATATTTT
TRBV10-3	.	.	TRBJ1-5	CAISERSGSLFSNQPQHF	TGTGCCATCAGCGAGAGAAGTGGAAGTCTGTTTAGCAATCAGCCCCAGCATTTT
TRBV7-2	.	.	TRBJ1-1	CASSQGPAIWETEAFF	TGTGCCAGCAGCCAGGGCCCGGCTATTTGGGAAACTGAAGCTTTCTTT
TRBV2	.	.	TRBJ2-1	CASSEYRRPEQFF	TGTGCCAGCAGTGAATATCGCAGGCCAGAGCAGTTCTTC
TRBV13	.	.	TRBJ1-1	CASSPNLWPMNTEAFF	TGTGCCAGCAGCCCTAACCTATGGCCGATGAACACTGAAGCTTTCTTT
TRBV2	.	.	TRBJ1-3	CASLPEGKGPRGNTIYF	TGTGCCAGCCTCCCCGAGGGAAAAGGGCCTCGCGGAAACACCATATATTTT
TRBV7-8	few	.	TRBJ1-2	CASSPDRTANYGYTF	TGTGCCAGCAGCCCCGACAGGACTGCTAACTATGGCTACACCTTC
TRBV7-2	.	.	TRBJ2-1	CASSLARESEQFF	TGTGCCAGCAGCTTGGCCAGGGAAAGTGAGCAGTTCTTC
TRBV5-1	.	TRBD1	TRBJ1-1	CASSSGTGDTEAFF	TGCGCCAGCAGCTCGGGGACAGGGGACACTGAAGCTTTCTTT
TRBV18	few	TRBD1	TRBJ1-1	CASSLPPDRGWTEAFF	TGTGCCAGCTCACTTCCCCCGGACAGGGGGTGGACTGAAGCTTTCTTT
TRBV6-6	.	.	TRBJ1-5	CASRLGDWAGNQPQHF	TGTGCCAGCAGGTTGGGTGATTGGGCAGGCAATCAGCCCCAGCATTTT
TRBV7-3	.	TRBD2	TRBJ2-1	CASSLLPLAGGPGEQFF	TGTGCCAGCAGCCTATTACCTCTAGCGGGAGGGCCGGGTGAGCAGTTCTTC
TRBV29-1	.	TRBD2	TRBJ2-5	CSADNFGLAETQYF	TGCAGCGCCGACAACTTTGGACTAGCGGAGACCCAGTACTTC
TRBV7-2	.	.	TRBJ2-7	CASSLDFGGGWLEQYF	TGTGCCAGCAGCTTAGATTTCGGGGGTGGATGGTTGGAGCAGTACTTC
TRBV29-1	.	TRBD2	TRBJ2-3	CSSRAGVGTDTQYF	TGCAGCAGCCGAGCGGGAGTAGGCACAGATACGCAGTATTTT
TRBV10-2	once	.	TRBJ1-5	CASSTSNSNQPQHF	TGCGCCAGCAGCACGTCTAACAGCAATCAGCCCCAGCATTTT
TRBV6-4	.	.	TRBJ2-2	CASSVERAGTGELFF	TGTGCCAGCAGTGTTGAGAGGGCCGGCACCGGGGAGCTGTTTTTT
TRBV5-6	.	.	TRBJ2-7	CASSIRLGGREQYF	TGTGCCAGCAGCATACGATTAGGGGGGAGGGAGCAGTACTTC
TRBV7-3	.	.	TRBJ2-3	CASSYGLTDTQYF	TGTGCCAGCAGCTACGGACTAACAGATACGCAGTATTTT
TRBV7-9	.	TRBD1	TRBJ2-5	CASSGDRGVETQYF	TGTGCCAGCAGCGGGGACAGGGGTGTAGAGACCCAGTACTTC
TRBV2	.	.	TRBJ2-5	CASRGRQQETQYF	TGTGCCAGCAGGGGAAGACAGCAAGAGACCCAGTACTTC
TRBV2	once	.	TRBJ2-3	CASKSGTDTQYF	TGTGCCAGCAAAAGCGGCACAGATACGCAGTATTTT
TRBV2	.	.	TRBJ1-5	CASSGAENQPQHF	TGTGCCAGCTCGGGGGCTGAAAATCAGCCCCAGCATTTT
TRBV2	.	TRBD1	TRBJ1-5	CASSPRQGNQPQHF	TGTGCCAGCAGTCCGAGACAGGGGAATCAGCCCCAGCATTTT
TRBV2	.	.	TRBJ1-2	CASSESHQGYTF	TGTGCCAGCAGTGAATCCCACCAAGGCTACACCTTC
TRBV5-6	.	.	TRBJ1-1	CASSHPTLWAGAFF	TGTGCCAGCAGCCACCCGACCTTATGGGCTGGAGCTTTCTTT
TRBV29-1	.	TRBD1	TRBJ1-2	CSVYRGGYGYTF	TGCAGCGTTTACAGGGGAGGCTATGGCTACACCTTC
TRBV11-3	.	.	TRBJ2-2	CASSRRSWNTGELFF	TGTGCCAGCAGCCGACGATCCTGGAACACCGGGGAGCTGTTTTTT
TRBV7-8	once	TRBD2	TRBJ2-3	CASSVPRGDTDTQYF	TGTGCCAGCAGCGTTCCCCGGGGGGACACAGATACGCAGTATTTT
TRBV27	few	.	TRBJ1-2	CASSLTREAYGYTF	TGTGCCAGCAGTTTAACCAGGGAGGCCTATGGCTACACCTTC
TRBV9	.	.	TRBJ2-7	CASSVAAGANYEQYF	TGTGCCAGCAGCGTAGCGGCAGGGGCCAACTACGAGCAGTACTTC
TRBV5-4	.	.	TRBJ1-2	CASSLEGSGYTF	TGTGCCAGCAGCTTAGAAGGAAGTGGCTACACCTTC
TRBV5-4	few	TRBD1	TRBJ2-5	CASSLQGVPETQYF	TGTGCCAGCAGCTTACAGGGGGTGCCAGAGACCCAGTACTTC
TRBV2	.	TRBD2	TRBJ2-2	CASNKAERGTGELFF	TGTGCCAGCAATAAAGCGGAGCGGGGCACCGGGGAGCTGTTTTTT
TRBV29-1	.	TRBD1	TRBJ2-5	CSVEQRGQGEETQYF	TGCAGCGTTGAACAGCGGGGACAGGGCGAAGAGACCCAGTACTTC
TRBV5-1	.	.	TRBJ2-3	CASIADLGDTQYF	TGCGCCAGTATAGCGGACTTAGGGGATACGCAGTATTTT
TRBV18	.	TRBD2	TRBJ2-7	CASSPRQAGGHEQYF	TGTGCCAGCTCACCACGACAAGCGGGAGGCCACGAGCAGTACTTC
TRBV6-1	few	.	TRBJ2-7	CASKQQQGVGEQYF	TGTGCCAGCAAGCAGCAACAGGGAGTTGGCGAGCAGTACTTC